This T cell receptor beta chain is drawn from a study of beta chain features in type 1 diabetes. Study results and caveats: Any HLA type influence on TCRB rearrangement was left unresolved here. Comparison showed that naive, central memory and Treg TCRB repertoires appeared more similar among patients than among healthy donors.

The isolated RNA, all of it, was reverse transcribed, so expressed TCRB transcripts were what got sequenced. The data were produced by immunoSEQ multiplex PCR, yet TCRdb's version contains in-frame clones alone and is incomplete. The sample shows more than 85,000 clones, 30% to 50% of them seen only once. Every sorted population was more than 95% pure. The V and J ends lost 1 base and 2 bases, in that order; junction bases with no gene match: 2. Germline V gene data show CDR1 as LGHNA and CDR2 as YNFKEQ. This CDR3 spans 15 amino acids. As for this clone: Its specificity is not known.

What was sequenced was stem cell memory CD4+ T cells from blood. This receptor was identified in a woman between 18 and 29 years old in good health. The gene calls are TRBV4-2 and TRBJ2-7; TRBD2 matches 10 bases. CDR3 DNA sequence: TGTGCCAGCAGCCAAGCACTAGCGGGACCCTACGAGCAGTACTTC. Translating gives CASSQALAGPYEQYF.